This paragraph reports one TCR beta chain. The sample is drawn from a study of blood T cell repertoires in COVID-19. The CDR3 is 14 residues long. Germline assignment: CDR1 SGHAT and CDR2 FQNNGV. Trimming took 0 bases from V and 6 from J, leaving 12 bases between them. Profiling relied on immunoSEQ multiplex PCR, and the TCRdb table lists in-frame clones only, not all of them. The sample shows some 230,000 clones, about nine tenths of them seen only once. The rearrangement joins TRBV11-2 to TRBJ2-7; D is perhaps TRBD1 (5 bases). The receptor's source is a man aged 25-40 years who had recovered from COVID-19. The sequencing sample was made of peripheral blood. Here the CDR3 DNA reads TGTGCCAGCAGCTTAGACTGGCAGGGCAGCGAGCAGTACTTC. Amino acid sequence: CASSLDWQGSEQYF. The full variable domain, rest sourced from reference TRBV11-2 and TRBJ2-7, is EAGVAQSPRYKIIEKRQSVAFWCNPISGHATLYWYQQILGQGPKLLIQFQNNGVVDDSQLPKDRFSAERLKGVDSTLKIQPAKLEDSAVYLCASSLDWQGSEQYFGPGTRLTVT.